The 9 T cell receptor beta chains listed next were all sequenced from one sample in a study of metastatic and nonmetastatic thyroid tumors. Using MiXCR, TCRdb reanalyzed the PCR reads. The repertoire consists of about 20,000 clones, with approximately 35% occurring once and the leading ten covering about 25%. Prior to thyroid surgery, none of the patients had received any treatment. The sequencing input was tumor tissue. Receptors originate from a female donor with papillary thyroid cancer or a benign thyroid nodule (not recorded which). Some clones in this sample may be carry-over from other donors' samples.

As to this clone: Since a much larger clone is just one base distant, this may be a read error. Because it lacks the conserved phenylalanine or tryptophan at the end, this CDR3 is likely a read error. This chain links TRBV11-1 with TRBJ1-3; D ambiguous. V lost 5 bases and J 1 base, leaving 18 bases between the germline ends. The germline V gene encodes CDR1 SGHAT and CDR2 FQDESV (reference sequence). CDR3 length equals 17 residues. The CDR3 DNA reads as TGTGCCAGCAGCCCGACGGACTTTGACGGATCTGGAAACACCATATATCTT. Its translation: CASSPTDFDGSGNTIYL.

V usage is TRBV28 and J usage is TRBJ1-2; TRBD1 agrees at 12 bases. The CDR3 totals 15 residues. With V trimmed by 5 bases and J by 2 bases, 3 bases remained unmatched. Looked up from germline, CDR1 is MDHEN and CDR2 is SYDVKM. The CDR3 reads CASSVGTGGNYGYTF. The CDR3 DNA sequence: TGTGCCAGCAGTGTCGGGACAGGGGGCAACTATGGCTACACCTTC.

In its sample, this clone was seen a few times. The CDR3 here is CASSMRQGNEKLFF. DNA for the CDR3: TGTGCCAGTAGTATGAGACAGGGGAATGAAAAACTGTTTTTT. V is TRBV19 and J is TRBJ1-4, with TRBD1 matching 8 bases. The CDR3 length is 14 residues. Germline trimming cut 3 bases from V and 5 bases from J; bases unmatched to any gene: 2. Germline CDR1 LNHDA, CDR2 SQIVND (reference sequence).

The V gene is TRBV12-3 or TRBV12-4, the J gene TRBJ2-5; TRBD1 agrees at 12 bases. CDR3 length: 16 residues. V lost 5 bases to trimming and J lost 4 bases; unmatched junction nucleotides: 8. This CDR3 reads CASSLGWGQGAETQYF. DNA for the CDR3: TGTGCCAGCAGTCTAGGGTGGGGACAGGGGGCAGAGACCCAGTACTTC.

The J gene is TRBJ2-2, the V gene TRBV12-3 or TRBV12-4; D is unresolved. CDR3 length equals 13 residues. V was cut by 5 bases and J by 3 bases, with 7 bases left in between. The CDR3 loop reads CASSPRYTGELFF. The CDR3 DNA reads TGTGCCAGCAGTCCAAGATACACCGGGGAGCTGTTTTTT.

This sequence joins TRBV5-1 and TRBJ2-3; D unclear. Looked up from germline, CDR1 is SGHRS and CDR2 is YFSETQ. The CDR3 runs 11 residues. V was cut by 6 bases and J by 1 base, with 3 bases left in between. The CDR3 is CASKGTDTQYF. CDR3 DNA: TGCGCCAGCAAGGGCACAGATACGCAGTATTTT.

This chain connects TRBV4-1 to TRBJ2-7; D ambiguous. V dropped 0 bases and J dropped 7 bases, with 19 bases sitting between them. This CDR3 is 16 amino acids long. Germline V gives CDR1 MGHRA, CDR2 YSYEKL. CDR3 nucleotide sequence: TGCGCCAGCAGCCAAGAGGTGGCGCAGAACCCGCGGGAGCAGTACTTC. As protein: CASSQEVAQNPREQYF.

The chain links TRBV12-3 or TRBV12-4 to TRBJ2-7; 8 bases match TRBD1. CDR3 length: 15 amino acids. The ends lost 3 bases at V and 3 bases at J; junction bases unmatched: 7. The CDR3 loop reads CASSFTDRVGYEQYF. Here the CDR3 DNA reads TGTGCCAGCAGTTTTACGGACAGGGTCGGCTACGAGCAGTACTTC.

The chain joins TRBV11-2 to TRBJ2-3; 12 positions agree with TRBD2. J lost 1 base, V lost 1 base, and 0 bases had no gene match. Per germline, CDR1 SGHAT and CDR2 FQNNGV. The CDR3 runs to 16 residues. The CDR3 loop reads CASSLGLAGGTDTQYF. The CDR3 DNA is TGTGCCAGCAGCTTAGGACTAGCGGGAGGCACAGATACGCAGTATTTT.